The TCR beta chain under discussion was sequenced for a study of cytomegalovirus exposure and HLA in healthy donors. Broader study findings: Most TCR sequences were rare, but some public TCRs occurred in many donors.

The PCR ran on 60 Vbeta and 13 Jbeta primers. The data were produced by immunoSEQ multiplex PCR, yet TCRdb's version contains in-frame clones alone and is incomplete. This sample has some 150,000 clones, with roughly 79% found just once. This clone has just a few counts. Its antigen remains unidentified. This same CDR3 is encoded by further DNA sequences in the sample. The CDR3 extends over 11 amino acids. With 2 bases removed from V and 3 bases from J, the gap between germline ends came to 2 bases. The V gene's germline CDR1 is SGHRS and CDR2 YFSETQ. The sequenced material came from PBMCs. This TCR was recovered from a male donor in good health and CMV-seronegative. The chain carries TRBV5-1 and TRBJ2-5; D remains ambiguous. The CDR3 nucleotides read TGCGCCAGCAGCTTTAAAGAGACCCAGTACTTC. It specifies CASSFKETQYF.